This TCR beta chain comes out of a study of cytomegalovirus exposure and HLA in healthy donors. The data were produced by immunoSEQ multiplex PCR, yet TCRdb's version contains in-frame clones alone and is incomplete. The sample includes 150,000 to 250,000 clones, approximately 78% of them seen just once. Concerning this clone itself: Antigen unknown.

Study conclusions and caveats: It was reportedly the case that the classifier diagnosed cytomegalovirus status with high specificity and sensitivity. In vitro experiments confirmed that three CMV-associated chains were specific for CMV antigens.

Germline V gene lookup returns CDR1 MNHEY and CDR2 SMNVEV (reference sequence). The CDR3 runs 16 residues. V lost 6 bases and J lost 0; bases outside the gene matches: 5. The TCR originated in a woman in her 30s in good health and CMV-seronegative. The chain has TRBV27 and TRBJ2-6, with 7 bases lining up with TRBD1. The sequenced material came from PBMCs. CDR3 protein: CASSRDSTSGANVLTF. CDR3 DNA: TGTGCCAGCAGCAGGGACAGCACCTCTGGGGCCAACGTCCTGACTTTC.